Detailed here is one TCR beta chain. The specificity of this receptor is unknown. No much larger clone exists at a distance of one base, and base qualities are not known. The entire amount of isolated RNA was reverse transcribed using the High Capacity cDNA Reverse Transcription Kit, so the sequenced TCRB transcripts were expressed ones. Deep immunoSEQ sequencing was applied to naive, central memory and regulatory T cell samples, giving an average of roughly 3.5 million total reads per sample. Sorted cells were lysed in RLT buffer and RNA was extracted with DNase-treated RNeasy Micro or Mini kits, depending on cell number. To prevent cross-contamination, every cell subset was processed on its own, while patient and healthy donor samples were processed together. Using the immunoSEQ multiplex PCR, TCRB sequences were amplified from cDNA into 87-bp fragments spanning the CDR3 region. Sequencing of the amplicons was done on the Illumina HiSeq platform. The study's processing was this. Synthetic template baselines were used to correct PCR bias computationally, reads within Hamming distance 2 were collapsed together, and singletons that could not be merged were discarded. Reads were aligned against IMGT so that V, D and J genes, CDR3 length and insertions or deletions at six rearrangement sites could be assigned. Within each subset, clonotype counts were normalized to sorted cell number, and only after that were true diversity and Gini coefficients computed with the tcR R package. The overlap coefficient, calculated on TCRB nucleotide sequences, was used to measure repertoire sharing. TCRdb carries this immuneACCESS record with in-frame sequences only. Its versions omit some clonotypes, under half of them owing to an unresolved V gene in the studies checked, with the rest unexplained. The D gene and trimming were derived from the DNA, and the V and J assignments and clone size from that table. The sample yields tens of thousands of clones; around 63% were counted once. The top ten hold about 2.2% of the sample.

The sample originates from a study of beta chain features in type 1 diabetes (dated by TCRdb to 2017 to 2018). As for the study more broadly: Mean age, gender distribution, total cell number and subset yield did not differ between patients and healthy donors. A total of under 140,000,000 sorted cells were examined across all samples, and the number of cells per subset was strongly correlated with RNA yield. In the study, TCRB repertoires of sorted circulating CD4+ T cell subsets from recently diagnosed type 1 diabetes patients were compared with those of matched healthy donors. Regulatory and stem cell-like memory subsets were obtained from only 8 patients and roughly 8 healthy donors, while naive and central memory subsets were obtained from all 30 or so donors. On the study overall, not on this receptor specifically: Sequencing cDNA rather than genomic DNA could over-represent highly expressing activated cells, although activation and CD3 levels did not differ between groups. PCR might favor shorter templates, but patient and control samples were amplified and corrected together, so any skew would affect both groups equally. Because the HLA sub-analyses included only small numbers of individuals, any influence of HLA type on TCRB rearrangement was left unresolved. The naive, central memory and regulatory TCRB repertoires appeared to resemble one another more closely among patients than among healthy donors. At VDJ recombination sites, type 1 diabetes patients had fewer insertions and more deleted nucleotides, which implies abnormalities in thymic rearrangement. Type 1 diabetes patients showed a moderate but significant shortening of TCRB CDR3 length in all four CD4+ subsets.

From each donor, a single peripheral blood sample of 100 to 150 mL on average was drawn into heparinised tubes. A BD FACSAria II and a panel including CD45RO, CCR7, CD25, CD127, CD95 and CD27 were used to sort naive, central memory, regulatory and stem cell-like memory CD4+ T cells. A purity above 98% was achieved for all sorted populations. PBMCs were isolated immediately by Lymphoprep density gradient centrifugation and stained directly without culture. So that batch effects would be minimized, each experiment stained and sorted samples in pairs, pairing one healthy donor with one patient. V trim: 6 bases; J trim: 2 bases; unmatched bases: 4. CDR1 MNHEY and CDR2 SMNVEV were looked up in the germline V gene (reference sequence). The CDR3 numbers 13 residues from cysteine through phenylalanine. Just CDR3 DNA is preserved here, 39 bases in frame from base 1.

Sample: Tregs from blood. The cell subset or site tag for this specimen amounts to: regulatory CD4+ T cells. The chain is made from TRBV27 and TRBJ2-7; 7 central nucleotides agree with TRBD1. The sequence was collected from a woman under 30 in good health. The CDR3 here reads CASRRTGPYEQYF. The sequenced DNA: TGTGCCAGCAGAAGGACAGGACCCTACGAGCAGTACTTC.